These 18 T cell receptor beta chains were all obtained from the same sample, sequenced in a study of blood T cell repertoires in COVID-19 (dated by TCRdb to 2018 to 2020). Library preparation was by the immunoSEQ multiplex PCR assay. TCRdb retrieved this table from immuneACCESS and kept in-frame rearrangements only. Not all clones are present; in checked studies, unresolved V genes account for under half, and no reason is known for the remainder. This sample comprises about 110,000 clones, approximately 90% of them detected only once. The top ten hold roughly 8.1% of the sample. The sample was peripheral blood. The source of these receptors is a woman in her seventies who had recovered from COVID-19.

The J gene is TRBJ2-3, the V gene TRBV5-1; D is ambiguous. The germline CDR1 and CDR2 sequences are SGHRS and YFSETQ. The length of the CDR3 is 16 residues. V was shortened by 0 bases and J by 6 bases, with 17 bases between the two germline ends. CDR3 region: CASSLGQAHPRDTQYF. The CDR3 region has the DNA TGCGCCAGCAGCTTGGGGCAGGCCCACCCACGGGATACGCAGTATTTT.

V gene TRBV6-5 combines with J gene TRBJ1-5, with D perhaps matching TRBD1 (5 bases). The CDR3 runs 16 residues. Per germline, CDR1 MNHEY and CDR2 SVGAGI. V lost 4 bases and J 1 base, leaving 14 bases between the germline ends. This chain's CDR3 is CASSLTREVSNQPQHF. As DNA, the CDR3 is TGTGCCAGCAGTTTAACCAGGGAAGTCAGCAATCAGCCCCAGCATTTT.

This clone was seen a few times. The CDR3 loop reads CASSPQTVSYNSPLHF. DNA for the CDR3: TGTGCCAGCAGTCCACAGACAGTCTCCTATAATTCACCCCTCCACTTT. The chain couples TRBV6-6 to TRBJ1-6, with D possibly being TRBD1 (5 bases). Germline V gives CDR1 MNHNY, CDR2 SVGAGI (reference sequence). CDR3 length: 16 amino acids. Trimming removed 5 bases from V and 0 bases from J, with 11 bases in between.

V and J are TRBV28 and TRBJ1-3, with D hard to call. The germline gives CDR1 MDHEN, CDR2 SYDVKM. This CDR3 region has 18 residues. Deletions cut 2 bases from V and 3 bases from J, with 20 bases between. The CDR3 DNA follows: TGTGCCAGCAGTTTAAGTATGGGCAGATCGTTTGGTGGAAACACCATATATTTT. This encodes CASSLSMGRSFGGNTIYF.

The V gene is TRBV6-1, the J gene TRBJ2-5, with 11 bases identical to TRBD2. J was trimmed by 10 bases and V by 2 bases; bases with no gene match: 9. Germline V gives CDR1 MNHNS, CDR2 SASEGT. CDR3 size: 15 residues. The CDR3 is CASSEFSGGDGDQYF. The CDR3 region has the DNA TGTGCCAGCAGTGAATTTAGCGGGGGGGACGGAGACCAGTACTTC.

The chain recombines TRBV6-5 with TRBJ1-5; D is possibly TRBD1 (5 bases). CDR1 and CDR2 (germline): MNHEY, SVGAGI. This CDR3 region has 13 residues. The V and J ends lost 2 bases and 7 bases respectively, with 9 bases between them. The CDR3 region is CASSYRGSQPQHF. The CDR3, as DNA: TGTGCCAGCAGTTACAGGGGTTCGCAGCCCCAGCATTTT.

This rearrangement joins TRBV3-1 (or the pseudogene TRBV3-2) to TRBJ2-7, with 7 bases aligning to TRBD1. The V gene end was trimmed by 7 bases and the J gene end by 2 bases; junction bases not matched to a gene: 11. The germline gives CDR1 LGHDT, CDR2 YNNKEL (reference sequence). The CDR3 totals 15 residues. CDR3 amino acids: CASTPRQGVAYEQYF. CDR3 DNA sequence: TGTGCCAGCACCCCGCGGCAGGGGGTAGCCTACGAGCAGTACTTC.

The genes are TRBV19 and TRBJ2-1, with 12 bases that match TRBD2. CDR3 length: 15 amino acids. Germline V CDR1 and CDR2: LNHDA, SQIVND (reference sequence). V trimming: 6 bases; J trimming: 5 bases; junction bases outside the gene matches: 5. In DNA form, the CDR3 reads TGTGCCAGTAGCTCCGGGACTAGCGGGCACAATGAGCAGTTCTTC. It specifies CASSSGTSGHNEQFF.

The chain couples TRBV13 to TRBJ1-1; maybe TRBD1 (5 bases). This CDR3 has 15 residues. Per the germline V gene, CDR1 is PRHDT and CDR2 is FYEKMQ (reference sequence). V was cut by 1 base and J by 5 bases, with 14 bases left in between. The CDR3 nucleotides read TGTGCCAGCAGCTTAGTTGCCCGGGGGGGGACTGAAGCTTTCTTT. It encodes CASSLVARGGTEAFF.

Only a few counts were recorded for this clone. The V call is TRBV20-1, the J call TRBJ2-7; no reliable D call. Germline V gene data show CDR1 as DFQATT and CDR2 as SNEGSKA (reference sequence). Trimming stripped 3 bases from V and 0 bases from J, with 12 bases between. CDR3 size: 14 residues. The CDR3 here is CSASLYSLSYEQYF. CDR3 nucleotides: TGCAGTGCTAGTCTGTACAGCCTCTCCTACGAGCAGTACTTC.

This chain uses TRBV5-6 with TRBJ2-7; a possible D gene is TRBD1 (6 bases). Per germline, CDR1 SGHDT and CDR2 YYEEEE. The germline V and J ends were trimmed by 0 bases and 3 bases, with 10 bases remaining between them. The CDR3 has 14 residues. CDR3 protein: CASSLVRDNYEQYF. Here the CDR3 DNA reads TGTGCCAGCAGCTTGGTCCGGGACAACTACGAGCAGTACTTC.

CDR3 sequence: CASSLMGPLEKLFF. Here the CDR3 DNA reads TGTGCCAGCAGCCTGATGGGCCCTCTGGAAAAACTGTTTTTT. V usage is TRBV6-5 and J usage is TRBJ1-4; D unclear. V was cut by 6 bases and J by 8 bases, with 16 bases left in between. Germline values: CDR1 MNHEY, CDR2 SVGAGI. The CDR3 contains 14 residues.

The J gene is TRBJ1-1, the V gene TRBV19, with TRBD1 identical over 7 bases. This CDR3 is 15 amino acids long. V lost 1 base and J lost 6; bases outside the gene matches: 8. Germline CDR1 LNHDA, CDR2 SQIVND (reference sequence). The CDR3 here is CASSIAYRDSSEAFF. As DNA, the CDR3 is TGTGCCAGTAGTATAGCATACCGGGACAGCTCTGAAGCTTTCTTT.

The J gene is TRBJ1-3, the V gene TRBV19; D possibly corresponds to TRBD1 (6 bases). CDR1 and CDR2 (germline): LNHDA, SQIVND (reference sequence). The length of the CDR3 is 14 residues. Trimming cost V 5 bases and J 3 bases, with 11 bases left between them. CDR3 sequence: CASSPAGDGNTIYF. CDR3 in DNA: TGTGCCAGTAGTCCCGCAGGGGATGGAAACACCATATATTTT.

The chain uses TRBV10-3 and TRBJ1-2; maybe TRBD1 (6 bases). V lost 2 bases and J lost 4, with 8 bases in between. Germline-derived CDR1 and CDR2 are ENHRY and SYGVKD. The length of the CDR3 is 13 residues. The CDR3: CAISEQGLYGYTF. The CDR3 DNA is TGTGCCATCAGTGAGCAGGGGCTCTATGGCTACACCTTC.

This clone was recorded a few times. This chain connects TRBV28 to TRBJ2-3, with 9 bases lining up with TRBD2. V shed 5 bases, J shed 2 bases, and the junction held 11 bases outside the gene matches. This CDR3 spans 17 amino acids. Germline lookup yields CDR1 MDHEN and CDR2 SYDVKM. The chain's CDR3 is CASSLPGLARNTDTQYF. The CDR3 DNA follows: TGTGCCAGCAGTCTTCCGGGACTAGCCCGAAACACAGATACGCAGTATTTT.

The rearrangement uses TRBV24-1 and TRBJ1-3; 7 nucleotides align to TRBD1. This CDR3 has 15 amino acids. Germline loops: CDR1 KGHDR, CDR2 SFDVKD. V shed 3 bases and J 4 bases; nucleotides not matched to a gene: 5. CDR3 residues: CATSDGQALGNTIYF. The CDR3 nucleotides are TGTGCCACCAGTGATGGACAGGCCCTAGGAAACACCATATATTTT.

The J gene is TRBJ1-1, the V gene TRBV4-1, with D possibly matching TRBD1 (6 bases). The CDR3 has 14 residues. CDR1 MGHRA and CDR2 YSYEKL come from the germline V gene. Trimming cost V 4 bases and J 0 bases, with 9 bases left between them. DNA of the CDR3: TGCGCCAGCAGCCGCAGGGGCATGAACACTGAAGCTTTCTTT. Residues: CASSRRGMNTEAFF.